This T cell receptor beta chain was obtained from a study of spatial heterogeneity in lung cancer. Looked up from germline, CDR1 is MNHEY and CDR2 is SMNVEV (reference sequence). With 1 base removed from V and 0 bases from J, the gap between germline ends came to 13 bases. This CDR3 has 17 amino acids. The time point: sample taken at primary tumor resection. Unsorted whole RNA from tumor, nontumor lung or frozen PBMC underwent sequencing. Untreated early-stage non-small cell lung cancer patients, roughly 72 in total, were the donors. Carried by each TCR cDNA molecule was a unique molecular identifier. TCRdb re-derived calls from the 5' RACE reads in MiXCR, one entry per CDR3 protein. The data show 89,000 or so distinct CDR3 sequences, approximately 20% seen once.

This TCR came from a male donor with early-stage non-small cell lung cancer. This specimen was PBMCs, taken at surgery. The J gene is TRBJ2-1, the V gene TRBV27; D is ambiguous. DNA of the CDR3: TGTGCCAGCAGTTTATACCCGGGCGGTTCCTCCTACAATGAGCAGTTCTTC. It translates to CASSLYPGGSSYNEQFF.